The next 26 T cell receptor beta chains were all read from a single sample in a study of blood T cell repertoires in COVID-19. Generated by immunoSEQ multiplex PCR, the TCRdb table keeps only in-frame clones and is missing some. Of fewer than 60,000 clones in the sample, 82% were seen once. Sequencing was carried out using peripheral blood. These receptors all stem from a man older than 75 with COVID-19, enrolled during active disease.

This clone was picked up a small number of times. This chain uses TRBV28 with TRBJ1-1, with D possibly being TRBD1 (6 bases). Trimming took 8 bases from V and 4 from J, leaving 17 bases between them. Per germline, CDR1 MDHEN and CDR2 SYDVKM. This CDR3 is built from 14 residues. CDR3 region: CASGQGTLPTEAFF. In nucleotides, the CDR3 is TGTGCCAGCGGTCAGGGGACACTTCCCACTGAAGCTTTCTTT.

J is TRBJ2-3 and V is TRBV4-1; 13 nucleotides agree with TRBD2. Looked up from germline, CDR1 is MGHRA and CDR2 is YSYEKL. This CDR3 is built from 15 residues. J was trimmed by 14 bases and V by 0 bases; bases with no gene match: 8. The CDR3 nucleotides are TGCGCCAGCAGCCAAGACGGAGGACTAGCGGGAGAGGCGTATTTT. Its translation: CASSQDGGLAGEAYF.

The CDR3 region has the DNA TGTGCCAGCAGTTTATTAGGGGAAGGAGATACGCAGTATTTT. This encodes CASSLLGEGDTQYF. The V gene is TRBV28, the J gene TRBJ2-3, with D possibly being TRBD1 (5 bases). Germline CDR1 and CDR2: MDHEN and SYDVKM. This CDR3 is built from 14 residues. The V and J ends lost 1 base and 5 bases respectively, with 10 bases between them. The whole variable domain, filled in from reference TRBV28 and TRBJ2-3, reads DVKVTQSSRYLVKRTGEKVFLECVQDMDHENMFWYRQDPGLGLRLIYFSYDVKMKEKGDIPEGYSVSREKKERFSLILESASTNQTSMYLCASSLLGEGDTQYFGPGTRLTVL.

This clone was seen only a few times. This rearrangement joins TRBV30 to TRBJ1-1; D not certain. The CDR3 totals 14 residues. The germline CDR1 and CDR2 sequences are GTSNPN and SVGIG (reference sequence). V dropped 3 bases and J dropped 4 bases, with 15 bases sitting between them. As DNA, the CDR3 is TGTGCCTGGAGCGTTCAGGCCCGAGCCACTGAAGCTTTCTTT. It specifies CAWSVQARATEAFF.

V gene TRBV11-3 combines with J gene TRBJ2-5, with 8 bases fitting TRBD2. Germline assignment: CDR1 SGHNT and CDR2 YENEEA. This CDR3 is 16 amino acids long. V was pared by 4 bases and J by 2 bases, with 9 bases of the junction left unmatched. The CDR3 region is CASSSRKAGGQETQYF. The CDR3 DNA sequence: TGTGCCAGCAGCTCTCGGAAGGCGGGAGGTCAAGAGACCCAGTACTTC. Filled out from reference TRBV11-3 and TRBJ2-5, the complete variable domain reads EAGVVQSPRYKIIEKKQPVAFWCNPISGHNTLYWYLQNLGQGPELLIRYENEEAVDDSQLPKDRFSAERLKGVDSTLKIQPAELGDSAVYLCASSSRKAGGQETQYFGPGTRLLVL.

The V and J genes are TRBV11-3 and TRBJ2-2, with a weak D call TRBD2 (6 bases). This CDR3 comprises 16 residues. Germline-derived CDR1 and CDR2 are SGHNT and YENEEA. The V and J ends lost 5 bases and 6 bases respectively, with 19 bases between them. The CDR3 nucleotides are TGTGCCAGCAGCCCCCGCGGGACTCACCTGGCCGGGGAGCTGTTTTTT. Protein sequence: CASSPRGTHLAGELFF.

The V gene is TRBV6-1, the J gene TRBJ1-2, with TRBD1 identical over 10 bases. J gave up 0 bases and V 2 bases, and 12 bases lay outside the gene matches. There are 19 residues in the CDR3. From germline, CDR1 is MNHNS and CDR2 SASEGT. The CDR3 nucleotides read TGTGCCAGCAGTGAACCTAGGACAGGGGGAGTTCCCGCTAACTATGGCTACACCTTC. Its protein is CASSEPRTGGVPANYGYTF.

The chain combines TRBV7-2 with TRBJ1-4; D uncertain. The CDR3 is 14 residues long. Germline CDR1 reads SGHTA; CDR2 reads FQGNSA. V was shortened by 2 bases and J by 5 bases, with 9 bases between the two germline ends. The CDR3 protein is CASSLQALNEKLFF. CDR3 sequence (DNA): TGTGCCAGCAGCTTACAGGCGCTAAATGAAAAACTGTTTTTT.

This chain uses TRBV30 with TRBJ1-1; TRBD1 agrees at 9 bases. Germline V lookup: CDR1 GTSNPN, CDR2 SVGIG (reference sequence). V lost 4 bases and J lost 0; bases outside the gene matches: 6. The CDR3 consists of 15 residues. In nucleotides, the CDR3 is TGTGCCTGGATCCGGGACAGGGCCATGAACACTGAAGCTTTCTTT. Translation: CAWIRDRAMNTEAFF.

The chain joins TRBV9 to TRBJ2-6; D not certain. The V end lost 3 bases, the J end lost 0 bases, and 13 bases lay between the germline ends. Germline loops: CDR1 SGDLS, CDR2 YYNGEE. There are 17 residues in the CDR3. CDR3 in amino acids: CASSGIIESSGANVLTF. CDR3 bases: TGTGCCAGCAGCGGTATTATCGAGAGCTCTGGGGCCAACGTCCTGACTTTC. The full variable domain, with the rest looked up from reference TRBV9 and TRBJ2-6, is DSGVTQTPKHLITATGQRVTLRCSPRSGDLSVYWYQQSLDQGLQFLIQYYNGEERAKGNILERFSAQQFPDLHSELNLSSLELGDSALYFCASSGIIESSGANVLTFGAGSRLTVL.

V gene TRBV28 combines with J gene TRBJ1-1; D not certain. Germline CDR1 and CDR2: MDHEN and SYDVKM. V was pared by 7 bases and J by 4 bases, with 19 bases between. CDR3 length equals 15 residues. The CDR3, as DNA: TGTGCCAGCAATTCTCAGCAGGTGACGGTCACTGAAGCTTTCTTT. Protein product: CASNSQQVTVTEAFF.

The J gene is TRBJ1-2, the V gene TRBV4-3, with D tentatively TRBD1 (5 bases). This CDR3 comprises 15 residues. Germline CDR1 and CDR2: LGHNA and YSLEER. V dropped 1 base and J dropped 6 bases, with 15 bases sitting between them. In DNA, the CDR3 is TGCGCCAGCAGCCAAGGAGGAGGGGTAGGGGATGGCTACACCTTC. It codes for CASSQGGGVGDGYTF.

CDR3 sequence: CASSPAGGYGYTF. The CDR3 nucleotides are TGTGCCAGCAGTCCAGCAGGGGGCTATGGCTACACCTTC. The chain has TRBV7-6 and TRBJ1-2; 7 bases line up with TRBD1. Trimming at V came to 6 bases and at J to 4 bases, leaving 5 bases not matched to a gene. Germline assignment: CDR1 SGHVS and CDR2 FNYEAQ. The CDR3 covers 13 residues.

This clone was observed once. The CDR3, as DNA: TGTGCCAGCAGTTCACTAGCGGGGGGACAAGAGACCCAGTACTTC. It is translated as CASSSLAGGQETQYF. V and J are TRBV7-6 and TRBJ2-5; 12 positions agree with TRBD2. This CDR3 contains 15 residues. Losses at the gene ends were 6 bases for V and 2 bases for J; bases not matched to a gene: 4. CDR1 is SGHVS, CDR2 FNYEAQ, per germline.

In nucleotides, the CDR3 is TGTGCCAGCAGCTTACTACAGGGTCGATCCACTGAAGCTTTCTTT. As protein: CASSLLQGRSTEAFF. V is TRBV7-8 and J is TRBJ1-1; D is possibly TRBD1 (6 bases). Germline-derived CDR1 and CDR2 are SGHVS and FQNEAQ. The CDR3 runs 15 residues. V was clipped by 2 bases and J by 4 bases, with 14 bases between them.

V gene TRBV5-5 combines with J gene TRBJ1-6, with 7 bases that match TRBD1. Trimming at V came to 4 bases and at J to 7 bases, leaving 2 bases not matched to a gene. Germline loops: CDR1 SGHKS, CDR2 YYEKEE (reference sequence). The CDR3 extends over 13 amino acids. The CDR3 DNA follows: TGTGCCAGCAGCAACAGGGGAAATTCACCCCTCCACTTT. This sequence encodes CASSNRGNSPLHF.

This rearrangement joins TRBV10-3 to TRBJ1-3; 7 positions match TRBD1. This CDR3 is 15 amino acids long. From germline, CDR1 is ENHRY and CDR2 SYGVKD. The V and J ends lost 5 bases and 4 bases, in that order; junction bases with no gene match: 8. The CDR3 loop is CAISLGTAIGNTIYF. Written as DNA, the CDR3 is TGTGCCATCAGTCTTGGGACAGCGATAGGAAACACCATATATTTT.

The rearrangement uses TRBV7-9 and TRBJ2-5; TRBD2 agrees at 9 bases. V lost 1 base to trimming and J lost 2 bases; unmatched junction nucleotides: 8. The germline V gene encodes CDR1 SEHNR and CDR2 FQNEAQ (reference sequence). CDR3 size: 17 residues. This CDR3 is CASSLGGSSGIQETQYF. The CDR3 DNA follows: TGTGCCAGCAGCTTAGGAGGCTCTAGCGGGATTCAAGAGACCCAGTACTTC.

The CDR3 DNA sequence: TGTGCCACCAGCAGAGGGGGTCGTCGCGCGGGGTTGCCAGATACGCAGTATTTT. This sequence encodes CATSRGGRRAGLPDTQYF. This sequence joins TRBV15 and TRBJ2-3, with D perhaps matching TRBD2 (6 bases). Trimming cost V 1 base and J 4 bases, with 21 bases left between them. Germline CDR1 is LNHNV and CDR2 is YYDKDF (reference sequence). CDR3 size: 18 residues.

The chain carries TRBV11-1 and TRBJ1-1; D gene ambiguous. The CDR3 contains 16 residues. CDR1 SGHAT and CDR2 FQDESV come from the germline V gene (reference sequence). V lost 5 bases to trimming and J lost 2 bases, with 18 bases between them. DNA for the CDR3: TGTGCCAGCAGCACCTCTTTCGGTGCCCCTAACACTGAAGCTTTCTTT. Amino acid sequence: CASSTSFGAPNTEAFF.

This chain joins TRBV10-3 and TRBJ2-3; tentative D call: TRBD1 (6 bases). In germline, CDR1 is ENHRY, CDR2 SYGVKD. The ends were cut back, 6 bases at V and 1 base at J, with 11 bases in the middle. The CDR3 loop spans 14 amino acids. The CDR3 reads CAIRQGLGTDTQYF. CDR3 nucleotide sequence: TGTGCCATCAGGCAGGGGTTAGGCACAGATACGCAGTATTTT.

The rearrangement joins TRBV6-1 to TRBJ1-5, with TRBD1 as a possible D gene (6 bases). CDR1 is MNHNS, CDR2 SASEGT, per germline. The V gene lost 4 bases and the J gene lost 5 bases, with 21 bases spanning the gap. The CDR3 extends over 17 amino acids. CDR3 region: CASSGAGQRGSYQPQHF. The CDR3 DNA reads TGTGCCAGCAGTGGAGCAGGACAGAGGGGTTCCTATCAGCCCCAGCATTTT.

V is TRBV7-9 and J is TRBJ2-3, with D possibly matching TRBD1 (6 bases). Germline assignment: CDR1 SEHNR and CDR2 FQNEAQ (reference sequence). There are 18 residues in the CDR3. V was shortened by 5 bases and J by 0 bases, with 21 bases between the two germline ends. The CDR3 protein is CASSGQYGQFRSTDTQYF. CDR3 DNA sequence: TGTGCCAGCAGCGGACAGTATGGACAGTTTAGGAGCACAGATACGCAGTATTTT.

V is TRBV11-2 and J is TRBJ2-7; D possibly corresponds to TRBD1 (6 bases). V was clipped by 3 bases and J by 4 bases, with 7 bases between them. The CDR3 has 12 amino acids. Germline-derived CDR1 and CDR2 are SGHAT and FQNNGV. CDR3 residues: CASSFGQYEQYV. CDR3 sequence (DNA): TGTGCCAGCAGCTTCGGACAGTACGAGCAGTACGTC.

This clone showed up just once. V is TRBV30 and J is TRBJ2-1, with 9 bases that match TRBD2. There are 12 residues in the CDR3. Germline V gene data show CDR1 as GTSNPN and CDR2 as SVGIG (reference sequence). V shed 7 bases, J shed 8 bases, and the junction held 6 bases outside the gene matches. CDR3 protein: CAFGTSYDEQFF. The CDR3 DNA is TGTGCCTTCGGGACTAGCTATGATGAGCAGTTCTTC.

This chain links TRBV2 with TRBJ1-2; TRBD1 might be the D (6 bases). Germline assignment: CDR1 SNHLY and CDR2 FYNNEI. CDR3 length: 13 residues. Trimming removed 8 bases at V and 3 bases at J, with 13 bases between. This CDR3 is CASARTVDYGYTF. The DNA of the CDR3 is TGTGCCAGCGCGAGGACAGTAGACTATGGCTACACCTTC.